The T cell receptor (beta chain) described here comes from a study of blood T cell repertoires in COVID-19. Study background: PBMCs, B-cell-depleted T cells, or T cells provided the cDNA or gDNA that made up the material.

The germline V gene has CDR1 SGHDN and CDR2 FVKESK. The CDR3 has 15 amino acids. The J segment lost 7 bases and the V segment lost 6 bases, leaving 8 bases of the junction unmatched. Generated by immunoSEQ multiplex PCR, the TCRdb table keeps only in-frame clones and is missing some. The repertoire consists of around 450,000 clones, with approximately 90% occurring once and the leading ten covering about 0.7%. Clinical histories supplied by participants themselves formed the basis of cohort assignment. Source material: PBMCs or T cells enriched from blood (not recorded which). The sequence was collected from a woman under 30 who had recovered from COVID-19. The genes are TRBV14 and TRBJ1-6; 8 bases fit TRBD1. The CDR3 spells CASSLQGGKNSPLHF. In nucleotides, the CDR3 is TGTGCCAGCAGTCTACAGGGGGGAAAGAATTCACCCCTCCACTTT.